These T cell receptor beta chains were read from a single sample in a study of T-cell memory formation after mild COVID-19. One entry per CDR3 protein, called by TCRdb with MiXCR from the 5' RACE reads. The table records 250,000 to 300,000 distinct CDR3 sequences, 15% to 20% of them present only once. The material sequenced was PBMCs or a T cell subset sorted from them (not recorded which). Every receptor here comes from a man aged 18 to 35 who had mild COVID-19 (a few samples of this study predate the infection). Cell type and time point are not known. The CDR3 runs from the conserved cysteine through the conserved F or W. Each record gives: clone size, D gene, V gene, J gene, CDR3 protein, CDR3 DNA. A D gene is named only where the DNA matches it firmly. Clone size appears in some rows only: once, few, many, or a class for an expanded clone.

once	TRBD2	TRBV5-6	TRBJ2-5	CASSKAGVETQYF	TGTGCCAGCAGCAAAGCGGGGGTGGAGACCCAGTACTTC
-	TRBD1	TRBV4-1	TRBJ1-1	CASSQVRQGAEAFF	TGCGCCAGCAGCCAAGTAAGACAGGGGGCTGAAGCTTTCTTT
-	TRBD2	TRBV28	TRBJ2-2	CASSLWAGGLTGELFF	TGTGCCAGCAGTTTATGGGCGGGGGGCCTCACCGGGGAGCTGTTTTTT
many	TRBD2	TRBV5-1	TRBJ2-7	CASTPQSGGPNYEQYF	TGCGCCAGCACTCCACAATCGGGGGGGCCCAACTACGAGCAGTACTTC
few	TRBD2	TRBV5-4	TRBJ2-5	CASSTGRGQLKETQYF	TGTGCCAGCAGTACCGGGAGGGGCCAACTGAAAGAGACCCAGTACTTC
-	-	TRBV24-1	TRBJ2-1	CATSDRPRGEQFF	TGTGCCACCAGTGACCGACCGCGGGGTGAGCAGTTCTTC
few	-	TRBV30	TRBJ1-3	CAWSVPSRGNTIYF	TGTGCCTGGAGTGTTCCTTCGAGGGGAAACACCATATATTTT
few	-	TRBV9	TRBJ1-1	CASSVEGTTPPEAFF	TGTGCCAGCAGCGTAGAAGGGACAACCCCACCTGAAGCTTTCTTT
-	-	TRBV30	TRBJ2-3	CAWSAHSVVPDTQYF	TGTGCCTGGAGTGCTCACAGTGTAGTCCCAGATACGCAGTATTTT
-	-	TRBV6-2/TRBV6-3	TRBJ2-7	CASRHYEQYF	TGTGCCAGCAGACACTACGAGCAGTACTTC
-	-	TRBV4-1	TRBJ2-1	CASSQDARPGNEQFF	TGCGCCAGCAGCCAAGATGCTCGGCCCGGTAATGAGCAGTTCTTC
many	-	TRBV20-1	TRBJ1-4	CSARDSRGAYEKLFF	TGCAGTGCTAGAGATTCCAGGGGCGCGTATGAAAAACTGTTTTTT
-	-	TRBV29-1	TRBJ2-5	CSVEGSGLQETQYF	TGCAGCGTTGAAGGTTCAGGACTACAAGAGACCCAGTACTTC
many	-	TRBV7-2	TRBJ1-5	CASSVGAGDQPQHF	TGTGCCAGCAGCGTAGGGGCGGGGGATCAGCCCCAGCATTTT
few	TRBD2	TRBV6-2/TRBV6-3	TRBJ2-1	CASSYESGGPYNEQFF	TGTGCCAGCAGTTACGAAAGCGGGGGTCCCTACAATGAGCAGTTCTTC
few	-	TRBV12-3/TRBV12-4	TRBJ1-1	CASSPPVRRTEAFF	TGTGCCAGCAGTCCACCCGTTAGACGAACTGAAGCTTTCTTT
-	-	TRBV9	TRBJ2-2	CASSVGLYTGELFF	TGTGCCAGCAGCGTAGGACTTTACACCGGGGAGCTGTTTTTT
few	-	TRBV3-1	TRBJ1-2	CASSQESRPDGYTF	TGTGCCAGCAGCCAAGAGTCCAGGCCGGATGGCTACACCTTC
few	TRBD1	TRBV24-1	TRBJ2-3	CATSTGVFGQGGETDTQYF	TGTGCCACCAGTACTGGAGTATTCGGACAGGGGGGCGAAACAGATACGCAGTATTTT
few	TRBD1	TRBV20-1	TRBJ2-2	CSAQTGGSGELFF	TGCAGTGCGCAGACAGGGGGCTCCGGGGAGCTGTTTTTT
-	-	TRBV7-9	TRBJ1-5	CASSPGGAQPQHF	TGTGCCAGCAGCCCCGGGGGGGCTCAGCCCCAGCATTTT
few	-	TRBV7-9	TRBJ1-5	CASSLDDQPQHF	TGTGCCAGCAGCTTAGACGATCAGCCCCAGCATTTT
few	TRBD1	TRBV5-1	TRBJ1-1	CASSTGQARGTEAFF	TGCGCCAGCAGCACGGGACAGGCGCGGGGCACTGAAGCTTTCTTT
many	-	TRBV5-1	TRBJ1-1	CASSLTRNTEAFF	TGCGCCAGCAGCTTGACCAGGAACACTGAAGCTTTCTTT
-	TRBD2	TRBV27	TRBJ2-1	CASSLSGGLAGNEQFF	TGTGCCAGCAGTTTATCGGGGGGACTAGCGGGGAATGAGCAGTTCTTC
-	TRBD1	TRBV7-2	TRBJ1-5	CASSLTDRGNQPQHF	TGTGCCAGCAGCTTAACTGACAGGGGTAATCAGCCCCAGCATTTT
-	TRBD1	TRBV7-8	TRBJ1-5	CASSLDREDNQPQHF	TGTGCCAGCAGCTTGGACAGGGAGGACAATCAGCCCCAGCATTTT
few	TRBD2	TRBV24-1	TRBJ2-1	CATSRAGDLYNEQFF	TGTGCCACCAGTAGAGCGGGGGACCTCTACAATGAGCAGTTCTTC
-	-	TRBV7-9	TRBJ2-5	CASTLGRGFQETQYF	TGTGCCAGCACCCTCGGTCGAGGTTTCCAAGAGACCCAGTACTTC
-	TRBD2	TRBV12-5	TRBJ2-2	CASGLAPGRDTGELFF	TGTGCTAGTGGTTTGGCGCCAGGGAGGGACACCGGGGAGCTGTTTTTT
few	TRBD1	TRBV15	TRBJ2-7	CATSRAGTARYEQYF	TGTGCCACCAGCAGAGCAGGGACAGCAAGATACGAGCAGTACTTC
-	TRBD1	TRBV24-1	TRBJ2-1	CATSDLGTGNEQFF	TGTGCCACCAGTGATTTGGGGACAGGGAATGAGCAGTTCTTC
-	-	TRBV6-1	TRBJ1-3	CASGVRRSVGNTIYF	TGTGCCAGCGGAGTGAGGCGCTCAGTTGGAAACACCATATATTTT
-	-	TRBV5-5	TRBJ2-7	CASMALGPTYEQYF	TGTGCCAGCATGGCCCTGGGGCCAACCTACGAGCAGTACTTC
many	TRBD2	TRBV7-2	TRBJ2-1	CASSPLAGGYNEQFF	TGTGCCAGCAGCCCCCTTGCGGGGGGGTACAATGAGCAGTTCTTC
many	-	TRBV15	TRBJ2-7	CATSSVGYEQYF	TGTGCCACCAGCAGTGTCGGGTACGAGCAGTACTTC
few	-	TRBV11-3	TRBJ2-2	CASSMRGDGELFF	TGTGCCAGCAGCATGAGGGGGGACGGGGAGCTGTTTTTT
-	-	TRBV27	TRBJ1-1	CASSLYGTGTEAFF	TGTGCCAGCAGTTTATACGGGACGGGCACTGAAGCTTTCTTT
-	-	TRBV7-8	TRBJ1-5	CASSGSSRDIVSNQPQHF	TGTGCCAGCAGCGGGTCTTCCCGGGACATCGTTAGCAATCAGCCCCAGCATTTT